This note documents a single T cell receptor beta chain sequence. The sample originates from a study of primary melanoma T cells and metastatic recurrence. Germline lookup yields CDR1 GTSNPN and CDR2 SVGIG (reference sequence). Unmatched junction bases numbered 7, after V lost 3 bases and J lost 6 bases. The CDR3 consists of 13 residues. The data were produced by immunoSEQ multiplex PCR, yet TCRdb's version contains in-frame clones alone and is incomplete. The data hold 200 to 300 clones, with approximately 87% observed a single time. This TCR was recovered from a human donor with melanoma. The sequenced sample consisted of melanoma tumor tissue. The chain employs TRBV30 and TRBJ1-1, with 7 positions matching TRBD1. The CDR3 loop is CAWSVGQGAEAFF. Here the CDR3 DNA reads TGTGCCTGGAGCGTAGGGCAGGGGGCTGAAGCTTTCTTT. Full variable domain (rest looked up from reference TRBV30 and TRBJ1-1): SQTIHQWPATLVQPVGSPLSLECTVEGTSNPNLYWYRQAAGRGLQLLFYSVGIGQISSEVPQNLSASRPQDRQFILSSKKLLLSDSGFYLCAWSVGQGAEAFFGQGTRLTVV.